This TCR beta chain was sequenced for a study of Ad26.COV2.S vaccination and SARS-CoV-2 variants. The treatment: roughly 18 received Ad26.COV2.S at low or high dose, single or two shots; 5 received placebo; per-sample allocation not given. After the first vaccine or placebo injection, samples were drawn on day 63. A Boston adult aged 18-55 years was the donor. Germline CDR1 reads LGHDT; CDR2 reads YNNKEL (reference sequence). V was cut by 4 bases and J by 1 base, with 10 bases left in between. This CDR3 comprises 14 residues. As regards this clone: Its antigen remains unidentified.

This table comes from immunoSEQ multiplex PCR, and its TCRdb copy is limited to in-frame clones, with some not included. The data contain about 280,000 clones, approximately 89% of them singletons. Points from the study as a whole: Similar non-spike TCR breadth was seen in vaccine and placebo recipients. Recipients given vaccine exceeded placebo recipients in spike-specific TCR breadth.

Sequencing used peripheral blood, obtained in a trial of Ad26.COV2.S vaccine versus placebo. V gene TRBV3-1 (or the pseudogene TRBV3-2) combines with J gene TRBJ1-1; D gene unclear. The clonotype originates from a person aged 18-65 years who received the Ad26.COV2.S COVID-19 vaccine or a placebo. The CDR3 DNA follows: TGTGCCAGCAGCCCTTCGGTGGCGAACACTGAAGCTTTCTTT. This encodes CASSPSVANTEAFF.